This T cell receptor beta chain was captured by sequencing in a study of blood T cell repertoires in COVID-19. There are 15 residues in the CDR3. J lost 2 bases, V lost 0 bases, and 4 bases had no gene match. Germline loops: CDR1 SGHRS, CDR2 YFSETQ. Here immunoSEQ multiplex PCR was the method, and the copy in TCRdb shows in-frame clones only, minus some. Seen here are a few hundred thousand clones, roughly 85% observed once, and the top ten hold about 7%. This chain uses TRBV5-1 with TRBJ1-2; TRBD1 agrees at 7 bases. This TCR derives from a woman in her fifties or sixties who had been exposed to COVID-19. Material for sequencing was PBMCs or T cells enriched from blood (not recorded which). This CDR3 reads CASSLGGQNNYGYTF. In DNA form, the CDR3 reads TGCGCCAGCAGCTTGGGGGGACAGAACAACTATGGCTACACCTTC.